The 24 T cell receptor beta chains below all came from one sample that was sequenced in a study of shared clonotypes between healthy human individuals. The assay was immunoSEQ multiplex PCR, and TCRdb's table has in-frame clones only and misses some. Altogether hundreds of thousands of clones are present, about 91% being singletons, with the ten largest covering approximately 25%. Terminally differentiated effector memory CD45RA+ cells were excluded from the naive CD8 cells, which were CD45RO-negative and positively selected for CCR7. The sample consisted of naive CD8+ T cells sorted from blood. These receptor sequences come from a man aged 30 to 39 in good health.

This sequence joins TRBV4-3 and TRBJ2-7, with 11 positions matching TRBD2. CDR3 size: 18 residues. Germline V lookup: CDR1 LGHNA, CDR2 YSLEER. V was pared by 0 bases and J by 2 bases, with 9 bases of the junction left unmatched. The CDR3 nucleotides read TGCGCCAGCAGCCAAGATGCCCTAGCGGGAGGCCTAACCTACGAGCAGTACTTC. It specifies CASSQDALAGGLTYEQYF.

The chain couples TRBV11-2 to TRBJ2-7, with a weak D call TRBD1 (6 bases). The CDR3 is 14 residues long. V was trimmed by 7 bases and J by 4 bases, leaving 17 bases between them. In germline, CDR1 is SGHAT, CDR2 FQNNGV. The CDR3 reads CASNGGPRHYEQYF. The CDR3 coding sequence is TGTGCCAGCAATGGGGGCCCCCGCCATTACGAGCAGTACTTC. Complete variable domain (other parts from reference TRBV11-2 and TRBJ2-7): EAGVAQSPRYKIIEKRQSVAFWCNPISGHATLYWYQQILGQGPKLLIQFQNNGVVDDSQLPKDRFSAERLKGVDSTLKIQPAKLEDSAVYLCASNGGPRHYEQYFGPGTRLTVT.

The chain recombines TRBV4-1 with TRBJ2-3, with 11 bases identical to TRBD2. V lost 1 base to trimming and J lost 4 bases; unmatched junction nucleotides: 4. The CDR3 covers 16 residues. Germline V CDR1 and CDR2: MGHRA, YSYEKL. CDR3 nucleotide sequence: TGCGCCAGCAGCCAAGTAACTAGCGGGAGTCCAGATACGCAGTATTTT. It codes for CASSQVTSGSPDTQYF.

The V call is TRBV29-1, the J call TRBJ2-3; 8 nucleotides align to TRBD2. The CDR3 extends over 16 amino acids. The junction had 9 bases not matched to a gene; V was cut back by 1 base and J by 3 bases. Germline CDR1 reads SQVTM; CDR2 reads ANQGSEA. The CDR3 DNA follows: TGCAGCGTTGAAGGAGGGGATAGCGGGAAGACAGATACGCAGTATTTT. It encodes CSVEGGDSGKTDTQYF.

This clone showed up just once. This specimen includes other DNA sequences encoding the same CDR3. This chain joins TRBV27 and TRBJ1-1; 9 nucleotides align to TRBD1. V gave up 5 bases and J gave up 5 bases; unmatched junction bases: 6. Germline-derived CDR1 and CDR2 are MNHEY and SMNVEV (reference sequence). The CDR3 runs 14 residues. CDR3 sequence reads: CASSPQGAGTEAFF. CDR3 DNA sequence: TGTGCCAGCAGTCCACAGGGGGCTGGAACTGAAGCTTTCTTT.

V usage is TRBV7-9 and J usage is TRBJ2-7; TRBD2 aligns across 7 bases. V dropped 4 bases and J dropped 0; count of bases not matched to a gene: 12. Germline V lookup: CDR1 SEHNR, CDR2 FQNEAQ (reference sequence). There are 17 residues in the CDR3. The CDR3 sequence is CASSSLSPRGDSYEQYF. The CDR3, as DNA: TGTGCCAGCAGCTCCCTTAGCCCCCGGGGGGACTCCTACGAGCAGTACTTC.

This clone showed up just once. The rearrangement joins TRBV7-9 to TRBJ2-7, with D perhaps TRBD1 or TRBD2 (5 bases each). Germline-derived CDR1 and CDR2 are SEHNR and FQNEAQ (reference sequence). V was clipped by 4 bases and J by 3 bases, with 13 bases between them. This CDR3 region has 14 residues. The DNA of the CDR3 is TGTGCCAGCAGCTCGTCCGGGACCCGCTACGAGCAGTACTTC. The encoded protein is CASSSSGTRYEQYF.

The rearrangement links TRBV7-9 to TRBJ2-1, with 13 bases that match TRBD2. In germline, CDR1 is SEHNR, CDR2 FQNEAQ (reference sequence). This CDR3 is 17 amino acids long. The V gene end was trimmed by 6 bases and the J gene end by 4 bases; junction bases not matched to a gene: 9. This CDR3 reads CASSTGTSGKRYNEQFF. For the CDR3, the DNA is TGTGCCAGCAGTACCGGGACTAGCGGGAAACGTTACAATGAGCAGTTCTTC.

The chain has TRBV11-2 and TRBJ2-7; possibly TRBD2 for D (5 bases). Germline V gene sequence: CDR1 SGHAT, CDR2 FQNNGV. This CDR3 has 15 residues. The V end lost 5 bases, the J end lost 6 bases, and 20 bases lay between the germline ends. Here the CDR3 reads CASSLGQSGYTEQYF. CDR3 DNA: TGTGCCAGCAGCCTAGGGCAGAGCGGATACACCGAGCAGTACTTC.

The chain couples TRBV4-1 to TRBJ2-1; maybe TRBD2 (6 bases). This CDR3 contains 16 residues. Germline CDR1 is MGHRA and CDR2 is YSYEKL. Trimming shortened V by 0 bases and J by 4 bases, and 13 bases separated the two germline ends. Written as DNA, the CDR3 is TGCGCCAGCAGCCAAGATATAACTAGCCTATACAATGAGCAGTTCTTC. This sequence encodes CASSQDITSLYNEQFF.

The rearrangement uses TRBV2 and TRBJ2-2; 8 nucleotides match TRBD2. The CDR3 totals 17 residues. The V gene end was trimmed by 8 bases and the J gene end by 5 bases; junction bases not matched to a gene: 16. Germline CDR1 reads SNHLY; CDR2 reads FYNNEI. The DNA for the CDR3 is TGTGCCAGCTTGTATTCGCGGGAGGCCCCGGTGACCGGGGAGCTGTTTTTT. Encoded protein: CASLYSREAPVTGELFF.

Details on this clone: Sequence at one end of the junction differs from germline and may be a read error. The V gene is TRBV28, the J gene TRBJ1-5, with TRBD1 matching over 9 bases. The CDR3 covers 14 residues. The germline V gene has CDR1 MDHEN and CDR2 SYDVKM. CDR3 sequence reads: CASRLGTGNQPQHF. For the CDR3, the DNA is TGTGCCAGCCGTTTGGGGACAGGGAATCAGCCCCAGCATTTT.

The chain recombines TRBV27 with TRBJ2-1; 13 bases are shared with TRBD2. The V and J ends lost 8 bases and 5 bases, in that order; junction bases with no gene match: 0. From germline, CDR1 is MNHEY and CDR2 SMNVEV (reference sequence). The CDR3 totals 13 residues. The CDR3: CASGTSGNNEQFF. The CDR3 nucleotides are TGTGCCAGCGGGACTAGCGGGAACAATGAGCAGTTCTTC.

This clone has just one count. Other DNA sequences in this sample translate to the same CDR3. The V gene is TRBV5-5, the J gene TRBJ2-1; D is unclear. The ends were cut back, 0 bases at V and 6 bases at J, with 4 bases in the middle. CDR1 is SGHKS and CDR2 is YYEKEE in the germline V gene (reference sequence). The CDR3 has 12 residues. DNA for the CDR3: TGTGCCAGCAGCTTGGGGGTCAATGAGCAGTTCTTC. As protein: CASSLGVNEQFF.

The V and J genes are TRBV7-2 and TRBJ2-3; weak D call: TRBD2 (5 bases). The CDR3 runs to 14 residues. With 8 bases removed from V and 1 base from J, the gap between germline ends came to 13 bases. Germline values: CDR1 SGHTA, CDR2 FQGNSA. This CDR3 is CASVLEAGTDTQYF. The DNA of the CDR3 is TGTGCCAGCGTTTTGGAGGCAGGCACAGATACGCAGTATTTT.

V and J are TRBV9 and TRBJ2-7; TRBD2 agrees at 7 bases. V was pared by 3 bases and J by 3 bases, with 6 bases of the junction left unmatched. The length of the CDR3 is 14 residues. The germline V gene encodes CDR1 SGDLS and CDR2 YYNGEE. The CDR3 reads CASSELGGDYEQYF. In nucleotides, the CDR3 is TGTGCCAGCAGCGAGCTTGGGGGGGACTACGAGCAGTACTTC.

This clone was seen many times. The chain has TRBV11-3 and TRBJ2-2; tentatively, D is TRBD2 (6 bases). V was shortened by 6 bases and J by 3 bases, with 11 bases between the two germline ends. This CDR3 spans 14 amino acids. Germline CDR1 reads SGHNT; CDR2 reads YENEEA. CDR3 amino acids: CASRPGGDTGELFF. CDR3 DNA sequence: TGTGCCAGCAGGCCCGGAGGGGACACCGGGGAGCTGTTTTTT.

The count of this clone is one. The rearrangement joins TRBV11-2 to TRBJ2-2; 7 bases are shared with TRBD2. CDR3 length equals 16 residues. CDR1 is SGHAT, CDR2 FQNNGV, per germline. V shed 2 bases and J 3 bases; nucleotides not matched to a gene: 6. Here the CDR3 reads CASSLFAGEDTGELFF. As DNA, the CDR3 is TGTGCCAGCAGCTTATTCGCGGGAGAGGACACCGGGGAGCTGTTTTTT.

The chain links TRBV5-5 to TRBJ1-1; D not certain. V was clipped by 2 bases and J by 5 bases, with 13 bases between them. Germline-derived CDR1 and CDR2 are SGHKS and YYEKEE (reference sequence). The CDR3 extends over 14 amino acids. The CDR3, as DNA: TGTGCCAGCAGCTTAAGAGTAGGATCTACTGAAGCTTTCTTT. As protein: CASSLRVGSTEAFF.

The chain is built from TRBV6-6 and TRBJ2-3; D remains unclear. Germline V gene lookup returns CDR1 MNHNY and CDR2 SVGAGI (reference sequence). Deletions cut 0 bases from V and 5 bases from J, with 0 bases between. The CDR3 loop spans 11 amino acids. CDR3: CASSYSDTQYF. In nucleotides, the CDR3 is TGTGCCAGCAGTTACTCAGATACGCAGTATTTT.

This clone was counted once. V and J are TRBV9 and TRBJ1-1; D may be TRBD1 (6 bases). V was pared by 4 bases and J by 0 bases, with 16 bases between. The germline V gene encodes CDR1 SGDLS and CDR2 YYNGEE. The CDR3 is made up of 16 amino acids. CDR3 loop: CASSHLGGGMNTEAFF. The CDR3 DNA follows: TGTGCCAGCAGCCACCTGGGGGGGGGCATGAACACTGAAGCTTTCTTT.

The chain joins TRBV2 to TRBJ2-2; possibly TRBD1 for D (6 bases). CDR1 is SNHLY, CDR2 FYNNEI, per germline. Trimming removed 4 bases at V and 3 bases at J, with 9 bases between. This CDR3 spans 14 amino acids. The CDR3 DNA sequence: TGTGCCAGCAGTGTGGGGGCGTACACCGGGGAGCTGTTTTTT. Amino acids: CASSVGAYTGELFF.

The chain links TRBV21-1 to TRBJ2-1; TRBD1, the D gene given by the table, was not confirmed from the DNA. TRBV21-1 constitutes a pseudogene. The CDR3 totals 16 residues. The CDR3 reads CASSLAEGASYNEQFF. CDR3 sequence (DNA): TGTGCCAGCAGTCTCGCCGAGGGGGCCTCCTACAATGAGCAGTTCTTC.

In regard to this clone: Other DNA sequences in the sample encode the same CDR3. The chain is built from TRBV4-3 and TRBJ2-1, with TRBD2 matching 9 bases. From germline, CDR1 is LGHNA and CDR2 YSLEER. The CDR3 is 16 amino acids. The trim removed 0 bases at V and 0 bases at J, leaving 0 bases unmatched. The CDR3 here is CASSQDSGSSYNEQFF. The DNA for the CDR3 is TGCGCCAGCAGCCAAGATAGCGGGAGCTCCTACAATGAGCAGTTCTTC.